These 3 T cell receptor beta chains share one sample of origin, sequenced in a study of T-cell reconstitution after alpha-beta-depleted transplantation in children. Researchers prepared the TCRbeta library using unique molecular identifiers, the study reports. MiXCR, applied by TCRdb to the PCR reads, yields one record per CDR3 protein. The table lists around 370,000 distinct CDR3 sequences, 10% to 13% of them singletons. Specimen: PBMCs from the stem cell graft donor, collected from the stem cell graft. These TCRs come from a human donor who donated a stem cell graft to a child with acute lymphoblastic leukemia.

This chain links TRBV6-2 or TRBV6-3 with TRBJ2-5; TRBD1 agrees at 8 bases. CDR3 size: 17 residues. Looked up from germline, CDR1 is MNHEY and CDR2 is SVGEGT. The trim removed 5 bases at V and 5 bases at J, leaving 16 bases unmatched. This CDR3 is CASSTKPRGTGFETQYF. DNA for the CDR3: TGTGCCAGCAGTACCAAGCCCCGAGGGACAGGATTCGAGACCCAGTACTTC.

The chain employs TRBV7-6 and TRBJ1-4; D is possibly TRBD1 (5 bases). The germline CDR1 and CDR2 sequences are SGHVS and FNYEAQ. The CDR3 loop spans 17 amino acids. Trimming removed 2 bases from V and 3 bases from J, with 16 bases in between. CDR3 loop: CASSLNPQGGPNEKLFF. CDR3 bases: TGTGCCAGCAGCTTAAACCCCCAGGGAGGACCTAATGAAAAACTGTTTTTT.

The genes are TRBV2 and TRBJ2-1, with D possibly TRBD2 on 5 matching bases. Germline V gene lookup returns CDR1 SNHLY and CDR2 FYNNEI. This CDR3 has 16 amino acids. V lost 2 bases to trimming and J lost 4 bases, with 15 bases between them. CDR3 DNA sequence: TGTGCCAGCAGTGAATTTGGTAGCGCAGATTACAATGAGCAGTTCTTC. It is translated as CASSEFGSADYNEQFF.